This TCR beta chain was retrieved from a study of T cells in Graves' hyperthyroidism and ophthalmopathy. In the study overall: Peripheral blood samples were taken at initial diagnosis, prior to any treatment.

This clonotype was found once. The source material, RNA transcripts, was used to amplify TCR beta CDR3 regions. Initially, a first-round RT-PCR of the TCR CDR3 employed the HTBI primer set. TCRdb reprocessed the multiplex PCR reads via MiXCR and lists one record per CDR3 protein. The sample shows 300,000 to 400,000 distinct CDR3 sequences, roughly 20% of them seen only once. The V gene end was trimmed by 6 bases and the J gene end by 4 bases; junction bases not matched to a gene: 10. The CDR3 has 15 amino acids. CDR1 SNHLY and CDR2 FYNNEI come from the germline V gene. The receptor's source is a woman aged 45-60 years with Graves' hyperthyroidism. The rearrangement links TRBV2 to TRBJ2-7, with 9 bases matching TRBD1. The sample consisted of blood. The CDR3 nucleotides read TGTGCCAGCAGGGACGGGACAGGGTTTCATTACGAGCAGTACTTC. Translating gives CASRDGTGFHYEQYF.